Following are 7 T cell receptor beta chains from one sample sequenced in a study of CD8 T cells in ankylosing spondylitis. Study results and limitations: Ankylosing spondylitis blood seemed to carry a telltale TCR beta motif made of about 8 highly homologous variants.

These receptors' targets are unknown. TCRdb re-derived calls from the 5' RACE reads in MiXCR, one entry per CDR3 protein. The data show roughly 370,000 distinct CDR3 sequences, approximately 20% seen once. Sample: blood, either unsorted or a sorted T cell fraction (not recorded which). These receptors originate from a male donor with ankylosing spondylitis.

The gene calls are TRBV20-1 and TRBJ2-1, with no clear D. Germline V gives CDR1 DFQATT, CDR2 SNEGSKA (reference sequence). The CDR3 has 14 amino acids. The V end lost 7 bases, the J end lost 2 bases, and 15 bases lay between the germline ends. The CDR3 spells CSELGSHAYNEQFF. In nucleotides, the CDR3 is TGCAGTGAGCTGGGAAGTCACGCCTACAATGAGCAGTTCTTC.

This clonotype was seen more than once but under ten times. The chain has TRBV5-6 and TRBJ1-1, with a weak D call TRBD1 (6 bases). CDR1 is SGHDT and CDR2 is YYEEEE in the germline V gene. CDR3 length equals 13 residues. Trimming took off 3 bases at V and 4 bases at J, with 10 bases between the two ends. In DNA, the CDR3 is TGTGCCAGCAGCTCAGGGGTCGGCACTGAAGCTTTCTTT. It specifies CASSSGVGTEAFF.

The chain uses TRBV14 and TRBJ2-7; tentative D call: TRBD2 (5 bases). The CDR3 sequence is 14 residues long. The V end was cut by 5 bases, the J end by 5 bases, with 16 bases between. Per germline, CDR1 SGHDN and CDR2 FVKESK. The CDR3 DNA is TGTGCCAGCAGCAGAATAACAGTAGCGAACGAGCAGTACTTC. This translates into CASSRITVANEQYF.

In its sample, this clonotype was seen a few times. The chain employs TRBV9 and TRBJ2-3; TRBD2 is a possible D gene (5 bases). CDR1 is SGDLS and CDR2 is YYNGEE in the germline V gene. CDR3 size: 15 residues. Trimming pared 0 bases from V and 6 bases from J, leaving 14 bases between. The CDR3 nucleotides are TGTGCCAGCAGCGTAGCACCCGGGGTGGGGGATACGCAGTATTTT. Amino acids: CASSVAPGVGDTQYF.

This clonotype was observed once. The genes are TRBV30 and TRBJ1-1; 11 bases align to TRBD1. In germline, CDR1 is GTSNPN, CDR2 SVGIG (reference sequence). This CDR3 region has 15 residues. The V and J ends lost 0 bases and 3 bases, in that order; junction bases with no gene match: 3. The CDR3 coding sequence is TGTGCCTGGAGTGTCGGGACAGGGGGGTACACTGAAGCTTTCTTT. Protein product: CAWSVGTGGYTEAFF.

This clonotype was counted at least ten times. The DNA of the CDR3 is TGCAGCGTTAGCTGGGGGTCACTTGGGGCCAACGTCCTGACTTTC. It encodes CSVSWGSLGANVLTF. V gene TRBV29-1 combines with J gene TRBJ2-6; D might be TRBD1 or TRBD2, each matching 5 bases. V was trimmed by 5 bases and J by 3 bases, leaving 14 bases between them. Germline CDR1 is SQVTM and CDR2 is ANQGSEA. The CDR3 spans 15 residues. The full variable domain, with the rest looked up from reference TRBV29-1 and TRBJ2-6, is SAVISQKPSRDICQRGTSLTIQCQVDSQVTMMFWYRQQPGQSLTLIATANQGSEATYESGFVIDKFPISRPNLTFSTLTVSNMSPEDSSIYLCSVSWGSLGANVLTFGAGSRLTVL.

This chain links TRBV2 with TRBJ1-1; D gene unclear. V shed 6 bases and J shed 1 base, with 9 bases lying between them. CDR1 and CDR2 (germline): SNHLY, FYNNEI. This CDR3 contains 13 residues. CDR3 residues: CASSTESNTEAFF. The CDR3 DNA follows: TGTGCCAGCAGCACAGAGTCGAACACTGAAGCTTTCTTT.